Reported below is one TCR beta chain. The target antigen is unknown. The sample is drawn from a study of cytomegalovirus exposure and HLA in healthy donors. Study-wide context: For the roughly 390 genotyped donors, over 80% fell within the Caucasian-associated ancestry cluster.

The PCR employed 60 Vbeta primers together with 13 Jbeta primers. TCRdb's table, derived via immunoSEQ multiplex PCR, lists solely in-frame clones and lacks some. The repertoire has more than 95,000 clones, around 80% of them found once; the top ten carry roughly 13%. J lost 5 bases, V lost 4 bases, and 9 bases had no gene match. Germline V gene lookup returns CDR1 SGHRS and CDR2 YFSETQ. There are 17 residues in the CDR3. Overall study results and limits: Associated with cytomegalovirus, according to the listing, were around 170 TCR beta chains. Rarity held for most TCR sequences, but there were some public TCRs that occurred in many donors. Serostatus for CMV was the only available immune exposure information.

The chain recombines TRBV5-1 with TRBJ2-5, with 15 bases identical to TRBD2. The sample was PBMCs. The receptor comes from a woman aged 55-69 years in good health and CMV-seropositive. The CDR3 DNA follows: TGCGCCAGCAGCCTTGGGACTAGCGGGAGGTTCTTGGAGACCCAGTACTTC. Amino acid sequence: CASSLGTSGRFLETQYF. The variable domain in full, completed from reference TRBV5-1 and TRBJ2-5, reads KAGVTQTPRYLIKTRGQQVTLSCSPISGHRSVSWYQQTPGQGLQFLFEYFSETQRNKGNFPGRFSGRQFSNSRSEMNVSTLELGDSALYLCASSLGTSGRFLETQYFGPGTRLLVL.